A single T cell receptor beta chain is shown here with its context. Its antigen is not known. The sample comes from a study of T cells after yellow fever vaccination. There are 12 residues in the CDR3. The V gene lost 3 bases and the J gene lost 2 bases, with 6 bases spanning the gap. The germline V gene encodes CDR1 DFQATT and CDR2 SNEGSKA (reference sequence). MiXCR was run by TCRdb on the 5' RACE reads, yielding one entry per CDR3 protein. The data contain some 560,000 distinct CDR3 sequences, 15% to 20% of them seen just once; the ten biggest clones take up approximately 15%. Study conclusions and caveats: Some clonotypes, a small share, were shared between CD4 and CD8 compartments.

The input for sequencing was PBMCs, taken 15 days after the yellow fever booster vaccination. This clonotype was obtained from a man aged 25 to 40 who received the YFV17D yellow fever vaccine. The V and J genes are TRBV20-1 and TRBJ2-3; D gene unclear. The CDR3 DNA sequence: TGCAGTGCTAGTGGCTACACAGATACGCAGTATTTT. This encodes CSASGYTDTQYF.